This TCR beta chain was obtained from a study of T cells after yellow fever vaccination. In germline, CDR1 is SGHDN, CDR2 FVKESK. Trimming pared 4 bases from V and 4 bases from J, leaving 13 bases between. The CDR3 is 14 amino acids. In TCRdb, the 5' RACE reads were re-called with MiXCR into one record per CDR3 protein. The repertoire holds around 350,000 distinct CDR3 sequences, with approximately 6% as singletons. Study findings and constraints: Abundant bulk-population clonotypes could contaminate the FACS-sorted repertoires. Overall, a small share of clonotypes was seen in both CD4 and CD8 compartments.

This clonotype was detected a few times. Its antigen is not identified. J is TRBJ1-1 and V is TRBV14; the D is unclear. This material consisted of PBMCs, taken 5 days after the yellow fever booster vaccination. The receptor comes from a man aged 30 to 45 who received the YFV17D yellow fever vaccine. This CDR3 is CASSLRRGSTEAFF. CDR3 coding DNA: TGTGCCAGCAGCCTCAGGAGAGGGAGCACTGAAGCTTTCTTT.